The entry that follows covers one T cell receptor beta chain sequence. Its antigen is not yet known. Possible read error: a much larger clone is one base away. Inclusive of the bounding cysteine and phenylalanine, the CDR3 is 15 residues long. This entry keeps only the CDR3 DNA: 45 bases, framed from base 1. Based on the germline V gene (reference sequence), the CDR1 and CDR2 sequences are LNHDA and SQIVND. Between the V and J ends, shortened by 5 bases and 0 bases respectively, the junction contains 12 bases. The data stem from a study of early T cells in non-severe SARS-CoV-2 infection (dated by TCRdb to the early 2020s). In the study overall: Because TCR sequencing was done on bulk RNA from unsorted whole blood, the alpha and beta chains could not be paired. Results and caveats for the whole study, not just this receptor: Matching against VDJdb was skewed toward anti-spike CD8 responses, likely underestimated virus-specific expansions, and missed private and CD4 specificities.

The study was a case-control design nested within a healthcare worker cohort in London, UK, with weekly nasopharyngeal swab PCR tests and blood sampling. Healthcare workers were enrolled in the week of the UK lockdown, from 23 to 31 March 2020, and were followed every week for up to roughly 15 weeks. Receptor libraries were prepared by 5' RACE. The sequencer was a NextSeq 500. The TCR library protocol attached unique molecular identifiers to individual cDNA molecules to correct for sequencing error and PCR bias. Sequencing covered both TCR alpha and beta chains, and within each sample the abundances of alpha and beta sequences were tightly co-correlated. In the original analysis: Decombinator V4 was used to annotate the V gene, J gene and CDR3 of the TCR sequences. Expanded TCRs were defined as changing significantly between any two time points under a Poisson model with p below 0.0001. TCR abundances were normalised to the total number of TCRs sequenced in each sample and reported as counts per million. TRAV1-2 paired with TRAJ12, TRAJ20 or TRAJ33 defined MAIT TCRs, while TRAV10 paired with TRAJ18 defined iNKT TCRs. A search of VDJdb, accessed on 1 November 2021, was run for TCRs annotated to CMV, EBV and SARS-CoV-2, with TCRs annotated for multiple antigens excluded. TCRdb cleaned the public reads at Q25 with fastp, built clones with MiXCR and kept in-frame beta chains. Rows with a matching CDR3 protein are joined into one entry that keeps the most common DNA and genes. TCRdb assigned the V and J calls; the authors' analysis was not used. The sample contains 25,000 to 35,000 distinct CDR3 sequences, 6.6% of them found a single time. The ten most abundant clones make up 2.5% to 3% of the sample.

The rearrangement combines TRBV19 with TRBJ2-3; the D gene is not confidently resolved. The clonotype originates from an adult who was a healthcare worker with PCR-confirmed SARS-CoV-2 infection or an uninfected control (not recorded which). Sequencing was performed on whole blood. The CDR3 region has the sequence CASSVQSSSTDTQYF. The DNA reads TGTGCCAGTAGTGTTCAGAGCTCTAGCACAGATACGCAGTATTTT.